This T cell receptor beta chain stems from a study of T cells in Graves' hyperthyroidism and ophthalmopathy. In the study overall: The initial diagnosis was the point when peripheral blood was collected, ahead of any treatment.

The length of the CDR3 is 22 residues. Germline lookup yields CDR1 LGHNT and CDR2 FRNRAP. V shed 0 bases and J 0 bases; nucleotides not matched to a gene: 23. Broader study findings: The blood repertoire included most of the expanded thyroid clonotypes above 0.001.

The TCR beta CDR3 regions underwent amplification using RNA transcripts as the source. The HTBI primer set was used in a first-round RT-PCR of the TCR CDR3. Using its own MiXCR run on the multiplex PCR reads, TCRdb lists one record per CDR3 protein. The table records under 400,000 distinct CDR3 sequences, 15% to 20% of them present only once. This clonotype was picked up many times. Its target is unknown. PBMCs were derived from about 9.1 ml fresh peripheral blood. This sequence joins TRBV12-5 and TRBJ2-7, with 7 bases lining up with TRBD1. The sample was blood. The TCR originated in a woman aged 40 to 50 with Graves' ophthalmopathy. The CDR3 nucleotides are TGTGCTAGTGGTTTGGTACCCCGCGCCGCACTTGGCCCCGGGACAGACTCCTACGAGCAGTACTTC. Its translation is CASGLVPRAALGPGTDSYEQYF.